The clone carrying this TCR beta chain has a handful of counts. Its antigen is still unknown. The data stem from a study of cytomegalovirus exposure and HLA in healthy donors. It was with 60 Vbeta and 13 Jbeta primers that the PCR ran. The repertoire was sequenced with immunoSEQ multiplex PCR; TCRdb's copy has only in-frame clones and lacks some. The repertoire holds 95,000 to 110,000 clones, with 10% as singletons. Broader study findings: As a later analysis showed, several of the most significant clusters appeared to be linked to common viral pathogens. Using the classifier, cytomegalovirus status was reportedly diagnosed with high specificity and sensitivity.

V lost 2 bases and J 0 bases, leaving 9 bases between the germline ends. This CDR3 contains 15 residues. CDR1 MGHDK and CDR2 SYGVNS come from the germline V gene. The sequenced sample consisted of PBMCs. The sequence came from a man in his forties in good health and CMV-seropositive. The chain is built from TRBV25-1 and TRBJ2-3, with D perhaps matching TRBD2 (7 bases). CDR3 in DNA: TGTGCCAGCAGTGAAAGGGGGGGGAGCACAGATACGCAGTATTTT. It encodes CASSERGGSTDTQYF.